The subject of this entry is one TCR beta chain. These data belong to a study of blood T cell repertoires in COVID-19. Study at large: COVID-19 samples from acute and convalescent phases originated in the United States, Italy and Spain. T cells, B-cell-depleted T cells, or PBMCs supplied cDNA or gDNA.

Per the germline V gene, CDR1 is LGHNA and CDR2 is YSLEER. V lost 1 base, J lost 0 bases, and 3 bases stayed unmatched. CDR3 length: 18 amino acids. Methods used by the authors: Estimation of nucleated cell counts was performed using reference gene primer amplification. The assay was immunoSEQ multiplex PCR, and TCRdb's table has in-frame clones only and misses some. V, J and clone size are those of that table, while D and trimming were read from the DNA. The table includes 100,000 or so clones, about three quarters detected once. This rearrangement joins TRBV4-3 to TRBJ2-3; TRBD2 matches 14 bases. Sample: peripheral blood. The clonotype was recovered from a woman aged 80 or older with acute or convalescent COVID-19. The CDR3 here is CASSQGGLAGGSTDTQYF. CDR3 nucleotide sequence: TGCGCCAGCAGCCAAGGAGGACTAGCGGGGGGAAGCACAGATACGCAGTATTTT.